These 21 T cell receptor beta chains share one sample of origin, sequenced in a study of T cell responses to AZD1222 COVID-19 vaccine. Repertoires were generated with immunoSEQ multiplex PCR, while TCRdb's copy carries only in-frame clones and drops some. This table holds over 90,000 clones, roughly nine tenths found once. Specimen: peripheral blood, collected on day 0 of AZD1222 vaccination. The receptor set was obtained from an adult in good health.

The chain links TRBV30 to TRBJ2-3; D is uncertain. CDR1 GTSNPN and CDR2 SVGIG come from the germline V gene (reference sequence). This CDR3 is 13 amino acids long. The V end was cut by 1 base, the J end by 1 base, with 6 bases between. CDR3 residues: CAWSAKGTDTQYF. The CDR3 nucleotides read TGTGCCTGGAGTGCAAAAGGCACAGATACGCAGTATTTT.

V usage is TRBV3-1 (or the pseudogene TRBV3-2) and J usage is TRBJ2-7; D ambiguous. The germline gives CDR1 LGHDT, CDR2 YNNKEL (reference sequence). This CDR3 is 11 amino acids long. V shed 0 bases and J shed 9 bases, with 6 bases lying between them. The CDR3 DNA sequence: TGTGCCAGCAGCCAAGACCGGGCGCAGTACTTC. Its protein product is CASSQDRAQYF.

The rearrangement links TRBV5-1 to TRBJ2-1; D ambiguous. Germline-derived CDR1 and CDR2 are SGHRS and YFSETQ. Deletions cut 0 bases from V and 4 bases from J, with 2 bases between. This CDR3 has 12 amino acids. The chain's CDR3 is CASSLDYNEQFF. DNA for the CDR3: TGCGCCAGCAGCTTGGATTACAATGAGCAGTTCTTC.

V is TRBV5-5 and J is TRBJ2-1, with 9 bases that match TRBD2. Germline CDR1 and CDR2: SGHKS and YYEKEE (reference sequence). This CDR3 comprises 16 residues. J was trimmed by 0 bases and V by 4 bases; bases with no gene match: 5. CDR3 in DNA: TGTGCCAGCAGCCCTTGGACTAGCGACTCCTACAATGAGCAGTTCTTC. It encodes CASSPWTSDSYNEQFF.

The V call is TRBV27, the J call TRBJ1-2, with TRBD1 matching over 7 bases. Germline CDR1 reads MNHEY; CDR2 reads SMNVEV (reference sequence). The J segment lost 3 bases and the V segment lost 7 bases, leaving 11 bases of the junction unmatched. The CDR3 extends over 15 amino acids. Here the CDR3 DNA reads TGTGCCAGCACCCTTTTAGACAGGGTCCACTATGGCTACACCTTC. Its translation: CASTLLDRVHYGYTF.

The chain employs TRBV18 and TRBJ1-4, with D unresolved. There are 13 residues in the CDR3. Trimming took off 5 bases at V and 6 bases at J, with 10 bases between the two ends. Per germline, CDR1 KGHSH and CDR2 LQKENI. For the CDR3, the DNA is TGTGCCAGCTCATTCAACAGTGATGAAAAACTGTTTTTT. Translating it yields CASSFNSDEKLFF.

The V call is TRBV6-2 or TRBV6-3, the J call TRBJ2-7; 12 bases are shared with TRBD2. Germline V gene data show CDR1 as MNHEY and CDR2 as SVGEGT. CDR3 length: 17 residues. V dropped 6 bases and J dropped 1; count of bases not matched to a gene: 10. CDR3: CASSSIRTSGISYEQYF. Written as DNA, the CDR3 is TGTGCCAGCAGCTCCATCCGGACTAGCGGGATATCCTACGAGCAGTACTTC.

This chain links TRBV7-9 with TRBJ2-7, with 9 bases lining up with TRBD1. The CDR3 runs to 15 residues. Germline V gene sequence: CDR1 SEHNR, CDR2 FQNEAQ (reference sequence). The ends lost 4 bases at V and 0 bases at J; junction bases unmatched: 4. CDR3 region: CASSSSTGGSYEQYF. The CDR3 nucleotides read TGTGCCAGCAGCTCTTCGACAGGGGGCTCCTACGAGCAGTACTTC. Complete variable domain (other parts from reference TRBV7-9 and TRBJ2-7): DTGVSQNPRHKITKRGQNVTFRCDPISEHNRLYWYRQTLGQGPEFLTYFQNEAQLEKSRLLSDRFSAERPKGSFSTLEIQRTEQGDSAMYLCASSSSTGGSYEQYFGPGTRLTVT.

CDR3: CASSFEERNQPQHF. The CDR3 DNA is TGTGCCAGCAGCTTCGAAGAGCGCAATCAGCCCCAGCATTTT. V and J are TRBV5-5 and TRBJ1-5; D is ambiguous. CDR3 length: 14 residues. Per the germline V gene, CDR1 is SGHKS and CDR2 is YYEKEE (reference sequence). Trimming stripped 2 bases from V and 2 bases from J, with 8 bases between.

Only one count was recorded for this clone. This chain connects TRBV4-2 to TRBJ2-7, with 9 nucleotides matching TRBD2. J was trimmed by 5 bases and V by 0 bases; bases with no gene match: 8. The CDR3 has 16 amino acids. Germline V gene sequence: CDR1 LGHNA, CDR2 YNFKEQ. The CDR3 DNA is TGTGCCAGCAGCCAAGACCGGGGTAGCGGGAGTAACGAGCAGTACTTC. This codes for CASSQDRGSGSNEQYF.

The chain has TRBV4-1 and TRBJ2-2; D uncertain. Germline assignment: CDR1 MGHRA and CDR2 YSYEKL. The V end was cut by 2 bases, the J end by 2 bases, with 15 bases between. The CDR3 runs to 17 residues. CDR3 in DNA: TGCGCCAGCAGCCAATATAAGGGTAGCTTAAACACCGGGGAGCTGTTTTTT. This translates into CASSQYKGSLNTGELFF.

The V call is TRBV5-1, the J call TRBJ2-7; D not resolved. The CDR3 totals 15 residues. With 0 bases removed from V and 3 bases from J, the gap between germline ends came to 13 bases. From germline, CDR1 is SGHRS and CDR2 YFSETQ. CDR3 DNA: TGCGCCAGCAGCTTGGACCACGACTCGGGCTACGAGCAGTACTTC. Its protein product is CASSLDHDSGYEQYF.

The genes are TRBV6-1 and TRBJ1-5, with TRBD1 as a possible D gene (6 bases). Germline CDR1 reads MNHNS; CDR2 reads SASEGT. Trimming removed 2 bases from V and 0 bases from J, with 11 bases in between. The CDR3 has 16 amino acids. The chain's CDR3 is CASSERGLYSNQPQHF. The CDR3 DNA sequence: TGTGCCAGCAGTGAACGGGGGCTTTATAGCAATCAGCCCCAGCATTTT.

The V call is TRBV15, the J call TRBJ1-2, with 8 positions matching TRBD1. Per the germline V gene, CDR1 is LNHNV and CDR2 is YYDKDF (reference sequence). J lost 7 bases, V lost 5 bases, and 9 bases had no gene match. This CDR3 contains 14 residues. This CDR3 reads CATSDEQGAFGYTF. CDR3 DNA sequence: TGTGCCACCAGCGACGAGCAGGGGGCTTTTGGCTACACCTTC.

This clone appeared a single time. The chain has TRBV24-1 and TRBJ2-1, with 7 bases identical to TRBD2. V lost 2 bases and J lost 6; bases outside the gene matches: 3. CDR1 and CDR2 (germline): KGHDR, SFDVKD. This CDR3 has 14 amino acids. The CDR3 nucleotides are TGTGCCACCAGTGATTCCGGGAGGCGCAATGAGCAGTTCTTC. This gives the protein CATSDSGRRNEQFF.

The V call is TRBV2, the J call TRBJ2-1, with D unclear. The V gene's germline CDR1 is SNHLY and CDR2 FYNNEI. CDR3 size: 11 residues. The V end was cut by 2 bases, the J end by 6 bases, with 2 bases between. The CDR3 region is CASSEINEQFF. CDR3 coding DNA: TGTGCCAGCAGTGAAATCAATGAGCAGTTCTTC.

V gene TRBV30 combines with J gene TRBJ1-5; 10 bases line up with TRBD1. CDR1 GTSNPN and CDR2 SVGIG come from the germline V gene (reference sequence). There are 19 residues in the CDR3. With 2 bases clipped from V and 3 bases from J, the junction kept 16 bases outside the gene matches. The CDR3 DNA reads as TGTGCCTGGAGTCCCAGACAGGGGGCGGGGAGGGGCTACAATCAGCCCCAGCATTTT. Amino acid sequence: CAWSPRQGAGRGYNQPQHF.

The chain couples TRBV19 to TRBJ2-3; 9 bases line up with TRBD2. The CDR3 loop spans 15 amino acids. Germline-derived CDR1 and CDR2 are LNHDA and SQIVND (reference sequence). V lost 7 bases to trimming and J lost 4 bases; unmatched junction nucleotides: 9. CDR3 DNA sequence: TGTGCCAGTAATGATAGCGGGAGATTCTCAGATACGCAGTATTTT. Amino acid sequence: CASNDSGRFSDTQYF.

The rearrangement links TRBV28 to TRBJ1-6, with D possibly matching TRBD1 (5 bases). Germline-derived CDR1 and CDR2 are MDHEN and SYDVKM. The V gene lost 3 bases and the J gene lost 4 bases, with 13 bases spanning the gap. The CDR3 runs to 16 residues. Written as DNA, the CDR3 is TGTGCCAGCAGTTTCCAGAGGGGCCTGTATAATTCACCCCTCCACTTT. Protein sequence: CASSFQRGLYNSPLHF.

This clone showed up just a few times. The CDR3 DNA reads TGTGCCAGCAGCTTACGGGAAGGGGTGCGGGCCGGGGAGCTGTTTTTT. This encodes CASSLREGVRAGELFF. V gene TRBV11-2 combines with J gene TRBJ2-2; D may be TRBD1 or TRBD2 (5 bases each). The V gene lost 2 bases and the J gene lost 6 bases, with 16 bases spanning the gap. Germline-derived CDR1 and CDR2 are SGHAT and FQNNGV. The CDR3 runs 16 residues.

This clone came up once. The CDR3 region has the DNA TGTGCCAGCAGCTTAGACGGTCTCACAGATACGCAGTATTTT. It codes for CASSLDGLTDTQYF. This sequence joins TRBV7-3 and TRBJ2-3; D unclear. Germline V gene data show CDR1 as SGHTA and CDR2 as FQGTGA. Trimming shortened V by 2 bases and J by 2 bases, and 8 bases separated the two germline ends. The CDR3 sequence is 14 residues long.